This T cell receptor (beta chain) was sequenced in a study of blood T cell repertoires in COVID-19. The overall study: COVID-19 samples collected from the United States, Italy and Spain covered acute and convalescent phases. T cells, B-cell-depleted T cells, or PBMCs provided the cDNA or gDNA that served as material.

Original processing notes: Estimation of nucleated cell counts was performed using reference gene primer amplification. Libraries were prepared by immunoSEQ multiplex PCR; TCRdb keeps only in-frame clonotypes and omits some of them. V and J calls and clone size are those listed in that table; D and trimming were worked out from the DNA. The table lists tens of thousands of clones, roughly 81% of them singletons. The germline V gene has CDR1 SGDLS and CDR2 YYNGEE. V was shortened by 3 bases and J by 0 bases, with 13 bases between the two germline ends. The CDR3 length is 16 residues. This sequence originates from a woman in her sixties with acute or convalescent COVID-19. V gene TRBV9 combines with J gene TRBJ1-3, with D perhaps TRBD1 (6 bases). The material sequenced was peripheral blood. DNA for the CDR3: TGTGCCAGCAGCGCCGGAGACAGGAGCTCTGGAAACACCATATATTTT. It is translated as CASSAGDRSSGNTIYF.